Given below is one TCR beta chain in context. The data belong to a study of blood T cell repertoires in COVID-19. Overall study: Collection of acute and convalescent COVID-19 samples took place in the United States, Italy and Spain.

Authors' data handling: It was from reference gene primer amplification that nucleated cell counts were estimated. TCRdb's table, derived via immunoSEQ multiplex PCR, lists solely in-frame clones and lacks some. Clonal size and the V and J genes are those of that table, whereas D and trimming came from the DNA. The table records about 230,000 clones, around 80% of them present only once. This receptor was identified in a man aged 35-49 years with acute or convalescent COVID-19. Material: peripheral blood.

The DNA for the CDR3 is TGCGCCAGCAGCGAAGGGACAGGGGATTGGAATTCACCCCTCCACTTT. Amino acids: CASSEGTGDWNSPLHF. The chain carries TRBV5-1 and TRBJ1-6, with 10 bases lining up with TRBD1. CDR3 length equals 16 residues. Per germline, CDR1 SGHRS and CDR2 YFSETQ. Trimming cost V 4 bases and J 7 bases; bases outside gene matches: 8.